This T cell receptor (beta chain) was captured in a study of T cells after yellow fever vaccination. At the level of the study: With SMART-Seq v4 Ultra Low Input, the fractions containing low cell numbers were prepared. Study-wide points: Although most clonotypes did not, a small share appeared in both CD4 and CD8 compartments. The secondary response was weaker, and its peak arrived faster, on day 5 versus 15.

The CDR3 is 18 amino acids. V shed 4 bases, J shed 4 bases, and the junction held 13 bases outside the gene matches. 5'RACE template switching produced TCR cDNA carrying a universal primer site and UMIs. From the 5' RACE reads, TCRdb called clonotypes with MiXCR, one entry per CDR3 protein. The repertoire holds 450,000 to 650,000 distinct CDR3 sequences, with just over 20% as singletons. To note about this clonotype: The antigen is unknown.

The starting material was PBMCs, obtained approximately 20 days after the first yellow fever vaccination. The rearrangement uses TRBV12-3 or TRBV12-4 and TRBJ2-5, with 12 nucleotides matching TRBD2. The TCR comes from a man aged 18 to 29 who received the YFV17D yellow fever vaccine. CDR3 loop: CASSSLMRLAGVRETQYF. In DNA form, the CDR3 reads TGTGCCAGCAGTTCGCTGATGAGACTAGCGGGGGTACGAGAGACCCAGTACTTC.